The 10 T cell receptor beta chains listed next were all sequenced from one sample in a study of metastatic and nonmetastatic thyroid tumors. TCRdb called clones again from the PCR reads with MiXCR. The sample consists of approximately 7,000 clones, 39% of them appearing once. Patients underwent thyroid surgery, and none had received any treatment before it. Input material: tumor tissue. Receptors were obtained from a female donor with papillary thyroid cancer or a benign thyroid nodule (not recorded which). Some clones in this sample may be carry-over from other donors' samples.

The chain employs TRBV18 and TRBJ2-7, with TRBD1 matching over 9 bases. V was clipped by 3 bases and J by 3 bases; unmatched bases: 9. Germline V gene lookup returns CDR1 KGHSH and CDR2 LQKENI. The CDR3 is 16 residues long. The CDR3 nucleotides read TGTGCCAGCTCACCTATACCGGGACAGGGAGGCTACGAGCAGTACTTC. As protein: CASSPIPGQGGYEQYF. The full variable domain, in which reference TRBV18 and TRBJ2-7 provide the parts outside the CDR3, is NAGVMQNPRHLVRRRGQEARLRCSPMKGHSHVYWYRQLPEEGLKFMVYLQKENIIDESGMPKERFSAEFPKEGPSILRIQQVVRGDSAAYFCASSPIPGQGGYEQYFGPGTRLTVT.

V gene TRBV9 combines with J gene TRBJ2-7, with 9 bases fitting TRBD2. The CDR3 has 17 residues. CDR1 is SGDLS, CDR2 YYNGEE, per germline. With V trimmed by 3 bases and J by 2 bases, 12 bases remained unmatched. CDR3 nucleotide sequence: TGTGCCAGCAGCGCCCTCGGGGGGCTAGCGGGACCCTACGAGCAGTACTTC. Amino acid sequence: CASSALGGLAGPYEQYF.

This clone came up a few times. This rearrangement joins TRBV7-9 to TRBJ2-7, with D perhaps matching TRBD2 (6 bases). Germline V gives CDR1 SEHNR, CDR2 FQNEAQ (reference sequence). The CDR3 length is 15 residues. Trimming took off 1 base at V and 2 bases at J, with 12 bases between the two ends. The CDR3 bases are TGTGCCAGCAGCTTAGGGGGACTCAAAGCCTACGAGCAGTACTTC. Protein: CASSLGGLKAYEQYF.

Sample share makes this clone medium-sized (0.01 to 0.1%). The chain employs TRBV20-1 and TRBJ2-7; D is undetermined. Germline-derived CDR1 and CDR2 are DFQATT and SNEGSKA (reference sequence). The CDR3 extends over 13 amino acids. Trimming took 7 bases from V and 0 from J, leaving 13 bases between them. The CDR3: CSVTDGFSYEQYF. The CDR3 DNA reads as TGCAGTGTAACGGATGGGTTCTCCTACGAGCAGTACTTC.

This chain uses TRBV9 with TRBJ2-7, with D possibly matching TRBD2 (6 bases). This CDR3 is built from 15 residues. Germline V gene sequence: CDR1 SGDLS, CDR2 YYNGEE. The V gene lost 4 bases and the J gene lost 7 bases, with 21 bases spanning the gap. In DNA form, the CDR3 reads TGTGCCAGCAGCTTAGCCGCGGGACTTACGGGTGAGCAGTACTTC. Amino acid sequence: CASSLAAGLTGEQYF.

This rearrangement joins TRBV6-2 or TRBV6-3 to TRBJ2-7; D is perhaps TRBD1 (6 bases). This CDR3 comprises 19 residues. Trimming took off 2 bases at V and 2 bases at J, with 25 bases between the two ends. Germline assignment: CDR1 MNHEY and CDR2 SVGEGT. This CDR3 is CASSYRTRVIEDSTYEQYF. As DNA, the CDR3 is TGTGCCAGCAGTTACCGTACCCGGGTAATAGAGGACAGTACCTACGAGCAGTACTTC.

V and J are TRBV6-1 and TRBJ2-7, with a weak D call TRBD1 (5 bases). Germline V CDR1 and CDR2: MNHNS, SASEGT. The CDR3 totals 15 residues. V lost 10 bases and J 5 bases, leaving 24 bases between the germline ends. CDR3 sequence: CAIPTLRTLFHEQYF. Written as DNA, the CDR3 is TGTGCCATCCCGACCCTCAGGACACTTTTCCACGAGCAGTACTTC.

This clone came up a few times. This chain connects TRBV15 to TRBJ1-5; 7 nucleotides align to TRBD1. The CDR3 spans 14 residues. The ends lost 1 base at V and 7 bases at J; junction bases unmatched: 4. Germline-derived CDR1 and CDR2 are LNHNV and YYDKDF (reference sequence). The DNA of the CDR3 is TGTGCCACCAGCAGAGGGCAGGGGGAGCAGCCCCAGCATTTT. Encoded protein: CATSRGQGEQPQHF.

This chain connects TRBV5-1 to TRBJ2-7; TRBD2 matches 9 bases. Germline V gives CDR1 SGHRS, CDR2 YFSETQ. The junction had 12 bases not matched to a gene; V was cut back by 5 bases and J by 6 bases. The CDR3 extends over 15 amino acids. This CDR3 is CASSYVAGGLSEQYF. In DNA, the CDR3 is TGCGCCAGCAGTTATGTGGCGGGAGGGCTCAGCGAGCAGTACTTC.

This chain uses TRBV9 with TRBJ1-2; weak D call: TRBD1 (6 bases). This CDR3 has 14 amino acids. Trimming removed 0 bases from V and 4 bases from J, with 10 bases in between. Germline CDR1 SGDLS, CDR2 YYNGEE. CDR3 amino acids: CASSVVGRGYGYTF. CDR3 coding DNA: TGTGCCAGCAGCGTAGTCGGCAGGGGCTATGGCTACACCTTC. Complete variable domain (other parts from reference TRBV9 and TRBJ1-2): DSGVTQTPKHLITATGQRVTLRCSPRSGDLSVYWYQQSLDQGLQFLIQYYNGEERAKGNILERFSAQQFPDLHSELNLSSLELGDSALYFCASSVVGRGYGYTFGSGTRLTVV.